Detailed here is one TCR beta chain. The antigen is unknown. The record originates from a study of T cell responses to AZD1222 COVID-19 vaccine. Findings and caveats of the study: Spike-specific TCR repertoires showed rising breadth and depth after two AZD1222 doses.

The protocol was immunoSEQ multiplex PCR, while the TCRdb copy is restricted to in-frame clones and leaves out a portion. The repertoire has 65,000 to 85,000 clones, more than 75% of them found once; the top ten carry about 13%. The length of the CDR3 is 19 residues. The junction had 17 bases not matched to a gene; V was cut back by 8 bases and J by 0 bases. The germline V gene has CDR1 MRHNA and CDR2 SNTAGT. Sequenced here: peripheral blood, sampled on day 0 of AZD1222 vaccination. The V gene is TRBV6-4, the J gene TRBJ2-2; 8 positions agree with TRBD1. This receptor was identified in an adult in good health. The CDR3 is CASSSDFRGRLSNTGELFF. The CDR3 DNA sequence: TGTGCCAGCTCATCTGATTTCAGGGGGCGCCTGTCGAACACCGGGGAGCTGTTTTTT.